Each of the 2 T cell receptor beta chains below was sequenced from the same sample in a study of shared clonotypes between healthy human individuals. Assay used: immunoSEQ multiplex PCR; TCRdb lists only in-frame clones, some missing. In the table there are roughly 1.4 million clones, less than 99% of which are singletons. Material: naive CD4+ T cells sorted from blood. Subset: CD45RA+ positively selected. The source of these receptors is a man aged 25 to 40 in good health.

The chain joins TRBV27 to TRBJ1-2; possible D gene TRBD1, 5 bases. V was clipped by 2 bases and J by 3 bases, with 10 bases between them. CDR1 MNHEY and CDR2 SMNVEV come from the germline V gene (reference sequence). The CDR3 extends over 14 amino acids. The CDR3 protein is CASSLVQGYYGYTF. For the CDR3, the DNA is TGTGCCAGCAGTTTAGTCCAGGGCTACTATGGCTACACCTTC.

The genes are TRBV11-2 and TRBJ2-7; D ambiguous. The V and J ends lost 1 base and 3 bases respectively, with 10 bases between them. The CDR3 sequence is 14 residues long. Germline values: CDR1 SGHAT, CDR2 FQNNGV. The CDR3 nucleotides read TGTGCCAGCAGCTTAGGCCCCGAATACTACGAGCAGTACTTC. Translated: CASSLGPEYYEQYF. The entire variable domain, with the rest obtained from reference TRBV11-2 and TRBJ2-7, is as follows: EAGVAQSPRYKIIEKRQSVAFWCNPISGHATLYWYQQILGQGPKLLIQFQNNGVVDDSQLPKDRFSAERLKGVDSTLKIQPAKLEDSAVYLCASSLGPEYYEQYFGPGTRLTVT.